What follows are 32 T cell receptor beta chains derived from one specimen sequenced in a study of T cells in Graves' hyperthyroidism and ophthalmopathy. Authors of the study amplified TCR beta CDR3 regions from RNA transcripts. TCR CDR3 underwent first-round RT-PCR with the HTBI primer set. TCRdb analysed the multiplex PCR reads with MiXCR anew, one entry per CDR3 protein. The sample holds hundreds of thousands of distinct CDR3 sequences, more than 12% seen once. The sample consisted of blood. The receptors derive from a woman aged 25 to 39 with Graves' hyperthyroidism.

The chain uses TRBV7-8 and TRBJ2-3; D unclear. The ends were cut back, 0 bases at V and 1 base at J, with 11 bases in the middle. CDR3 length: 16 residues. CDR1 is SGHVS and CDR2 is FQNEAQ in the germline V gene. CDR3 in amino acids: CASSLAVRQGTDTQYF. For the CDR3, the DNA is TGTGCCAGCAGCTTAGCGGTTAGGCAGGGCACAGATACGCAGTATTTT.

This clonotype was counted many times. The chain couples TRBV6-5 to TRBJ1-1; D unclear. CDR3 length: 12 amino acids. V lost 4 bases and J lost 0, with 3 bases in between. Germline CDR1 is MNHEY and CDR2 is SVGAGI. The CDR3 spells CASSSVNTEAFF. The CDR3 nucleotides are TGTGCCAGCAGTTCAGTGAACACTGAAGCTTTCTTT.

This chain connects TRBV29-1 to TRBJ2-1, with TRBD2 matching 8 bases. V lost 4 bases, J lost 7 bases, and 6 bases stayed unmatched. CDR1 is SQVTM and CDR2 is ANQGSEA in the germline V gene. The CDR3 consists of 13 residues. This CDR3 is CSVVKTSVNEQFF. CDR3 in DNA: TGCAGCGTTGTAAAGACTAGCGTTAATGAGCAGTTCTTC.

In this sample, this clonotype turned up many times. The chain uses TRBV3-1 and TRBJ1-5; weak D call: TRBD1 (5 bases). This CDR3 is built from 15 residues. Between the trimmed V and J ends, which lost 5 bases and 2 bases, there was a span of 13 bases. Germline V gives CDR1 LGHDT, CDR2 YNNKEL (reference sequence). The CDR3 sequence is CASSDGGGGNQPQHF. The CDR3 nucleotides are TGTGCCAGCAGCGACGGCGGGGGTGGCAATCAGCCCCAGCATTTT.

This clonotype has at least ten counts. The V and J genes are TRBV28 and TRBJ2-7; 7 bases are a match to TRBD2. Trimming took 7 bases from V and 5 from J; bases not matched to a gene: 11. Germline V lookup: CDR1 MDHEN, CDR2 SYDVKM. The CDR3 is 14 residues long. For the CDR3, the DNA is TGTGCCAGCACCGGAGGACTAGTATCGAACGAGCAGTACTTC. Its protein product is CASTGGLVSNEQYF.

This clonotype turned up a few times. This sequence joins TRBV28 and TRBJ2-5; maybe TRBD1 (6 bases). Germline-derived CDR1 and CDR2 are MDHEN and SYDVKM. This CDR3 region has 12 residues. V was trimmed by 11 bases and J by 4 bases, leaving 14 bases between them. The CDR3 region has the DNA TGTGCCCTCGGCCCCAGGGGAGAGACCCAGTACTTC. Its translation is CALGPRGETQYF.

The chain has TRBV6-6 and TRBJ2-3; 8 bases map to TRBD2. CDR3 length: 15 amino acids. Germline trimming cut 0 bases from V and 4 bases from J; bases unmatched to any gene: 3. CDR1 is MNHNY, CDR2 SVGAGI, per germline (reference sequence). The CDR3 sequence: CASSYSTGGSDTQYF. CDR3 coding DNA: TGTGCCAGCAGTTACTCCACGGGGGGGTCAGATACGCAGTATTTT.

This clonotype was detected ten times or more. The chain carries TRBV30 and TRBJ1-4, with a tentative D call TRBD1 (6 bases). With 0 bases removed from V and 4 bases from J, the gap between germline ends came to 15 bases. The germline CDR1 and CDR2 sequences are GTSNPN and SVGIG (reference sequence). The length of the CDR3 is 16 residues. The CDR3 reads CAWSVGWGGGNEKLFF. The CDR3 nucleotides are TGTGCCTGGAGTGTCGGCTGGGGGGGCGGTAATGAAAAACTGTTTTTT.

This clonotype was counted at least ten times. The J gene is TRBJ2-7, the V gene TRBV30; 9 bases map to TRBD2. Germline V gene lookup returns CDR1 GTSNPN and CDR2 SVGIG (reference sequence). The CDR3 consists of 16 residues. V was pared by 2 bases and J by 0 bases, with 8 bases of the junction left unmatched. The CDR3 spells CAWSPKRGVYSYEQYF. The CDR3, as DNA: TGTGCCTGGAGTCCCAAGCGGGGGGTTTACTCCTACGAGCAGTACTTC.

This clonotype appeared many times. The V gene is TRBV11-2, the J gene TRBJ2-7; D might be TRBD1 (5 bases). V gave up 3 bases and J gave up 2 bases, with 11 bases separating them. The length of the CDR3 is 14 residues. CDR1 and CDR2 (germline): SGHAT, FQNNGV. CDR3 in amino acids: CASSFGGRAYEQYF. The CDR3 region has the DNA TGTGCCAGCAGCTTCGGCGGCAGGGCCTACGAGCAGTACTTC. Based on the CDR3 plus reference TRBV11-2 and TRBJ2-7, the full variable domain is EAGVAQSPRYKIIEKRQSVAFWCNPISGHATLYWYQQILGQGPKLLIQFQNNGVVDDSQLPKDRFSAERLKGVDSTLKIQPAKLEDSAVYLCASSFGGRAYEQYFGPGTRLTVT.

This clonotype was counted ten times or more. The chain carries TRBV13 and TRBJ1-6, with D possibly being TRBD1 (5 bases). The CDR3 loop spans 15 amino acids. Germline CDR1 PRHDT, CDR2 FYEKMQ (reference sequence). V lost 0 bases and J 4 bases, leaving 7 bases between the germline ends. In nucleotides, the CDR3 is TGTGCCAGCAGCTTAGGCCGGGGGTATAATTCACCCCTCCACTTT. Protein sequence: CASSLGRGYNSPLHF.

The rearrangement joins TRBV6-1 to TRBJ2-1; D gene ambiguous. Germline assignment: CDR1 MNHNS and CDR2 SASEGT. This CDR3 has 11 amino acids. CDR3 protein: CAVSSYNEQFF. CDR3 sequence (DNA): TGTGCGGTATCCTCCTACAATGAGCAGTTCTTC.

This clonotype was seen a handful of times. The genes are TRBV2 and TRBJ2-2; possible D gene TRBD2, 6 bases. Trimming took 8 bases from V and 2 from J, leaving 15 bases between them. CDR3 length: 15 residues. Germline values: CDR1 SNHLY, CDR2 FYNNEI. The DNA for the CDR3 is TGTGCCAGCTGGGGACTTCGGCAAAACACCGGGGAGCTGTTTTTT. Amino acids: CASWGLRQNTGELFF.

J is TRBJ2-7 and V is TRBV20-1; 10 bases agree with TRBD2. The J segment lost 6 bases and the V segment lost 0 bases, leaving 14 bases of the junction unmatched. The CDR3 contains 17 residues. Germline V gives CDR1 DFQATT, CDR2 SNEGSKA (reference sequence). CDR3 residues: CSARDPQASGSLGEQYF. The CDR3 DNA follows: TGCAGTGCTAGAGATCCCCAGGCTAGCGGGAGTCTCGGCGAGCAGTACTTC.

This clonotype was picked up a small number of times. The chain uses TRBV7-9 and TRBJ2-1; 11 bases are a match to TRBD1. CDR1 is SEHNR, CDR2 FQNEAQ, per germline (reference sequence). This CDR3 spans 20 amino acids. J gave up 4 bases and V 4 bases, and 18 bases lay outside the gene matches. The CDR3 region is CASSSPDRGLGRGGYNEQFF. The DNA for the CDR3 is TGTGCCAGCAGCTCTCCGGACAGGGGGCTAGGGAGAGGGGGGTACAATGAGCAGTTCTTC.

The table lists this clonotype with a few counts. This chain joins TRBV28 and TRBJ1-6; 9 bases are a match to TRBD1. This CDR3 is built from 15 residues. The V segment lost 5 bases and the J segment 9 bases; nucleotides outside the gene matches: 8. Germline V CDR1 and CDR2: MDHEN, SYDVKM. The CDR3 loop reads CASSPRDRVSSPLHF. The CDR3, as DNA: TGTGCCAGCAGTCCGCGGGACAGGGTTAGTTCACCCCTCCACTTT.

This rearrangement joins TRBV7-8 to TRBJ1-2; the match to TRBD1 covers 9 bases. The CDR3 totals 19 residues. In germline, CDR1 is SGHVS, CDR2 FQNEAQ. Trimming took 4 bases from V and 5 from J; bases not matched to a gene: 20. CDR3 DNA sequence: TGTGCCAGCAGCTCCGCCGGTTGGGACAGGGTTCCCAAATTATATGGCTACACCTTC. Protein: CASSSAGWDRVPKLYGYTF.

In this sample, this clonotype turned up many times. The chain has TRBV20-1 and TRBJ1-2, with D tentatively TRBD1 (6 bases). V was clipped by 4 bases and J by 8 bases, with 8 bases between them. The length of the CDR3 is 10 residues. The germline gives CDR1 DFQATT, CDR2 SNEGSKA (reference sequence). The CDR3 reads CSANRVGYTF. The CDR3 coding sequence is TGCAGTGCTAACAGGGTCGGCTACACCTTC.

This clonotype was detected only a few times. The CDR3 region has the DNA TGCGCCAGCAGGGGATCGACTAGCGGGAGTCCGTTTACAGATACGCAGTATTTT. Translated: CASRGSTSGSPFTDTQYF. The chain couples TRBV10-2 to TRBJ2-3; 12 bases line up with TRBD2. V shed 6 bases and J 3 bases; nucleotides not matched to a gene: 13. CDR3 length equals 18 residues. Germline assignment: CDR1 WSHSY and CDR2 SAAADI.

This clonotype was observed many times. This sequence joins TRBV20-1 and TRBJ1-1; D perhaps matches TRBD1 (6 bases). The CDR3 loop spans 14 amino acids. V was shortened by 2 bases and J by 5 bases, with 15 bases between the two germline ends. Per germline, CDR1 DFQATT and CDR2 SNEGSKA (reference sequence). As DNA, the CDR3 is TGCAGTGCTAGAAACCCGACAGGAACAACTGAAGCTTTCTTT. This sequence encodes CSARNPTGTTEAFF.

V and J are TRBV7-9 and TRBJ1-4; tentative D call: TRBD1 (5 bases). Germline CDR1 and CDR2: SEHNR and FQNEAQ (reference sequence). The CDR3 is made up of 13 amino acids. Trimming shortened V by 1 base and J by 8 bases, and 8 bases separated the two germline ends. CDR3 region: CASSLGDGEKLFF. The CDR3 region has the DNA TGTGCCAGCAGCTTAGGGGACGGGGAAAAACTGTTTTTT.

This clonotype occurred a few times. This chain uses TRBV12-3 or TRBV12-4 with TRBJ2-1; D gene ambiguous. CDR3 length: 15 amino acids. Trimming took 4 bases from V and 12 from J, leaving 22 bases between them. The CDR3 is CASSWAVTQAVGQFF. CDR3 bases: TGTGCCAGCAGTTGGGCGGTCACTCAGGCGGTGGGGCAGTTCTTC.

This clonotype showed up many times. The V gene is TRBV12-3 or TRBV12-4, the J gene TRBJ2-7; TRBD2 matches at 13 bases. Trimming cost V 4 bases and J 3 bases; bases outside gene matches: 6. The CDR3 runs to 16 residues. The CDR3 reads CASSSRLAGGRYEQYF. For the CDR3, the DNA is TGTGCCAGCAGTTCGAGACTAGCGGGAGGACGCTACGAGCAGTACTTC.

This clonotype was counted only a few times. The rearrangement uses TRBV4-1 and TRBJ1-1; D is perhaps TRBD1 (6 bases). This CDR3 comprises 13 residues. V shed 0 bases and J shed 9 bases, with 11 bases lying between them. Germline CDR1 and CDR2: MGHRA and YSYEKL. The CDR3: CASSQEGDKKAFF. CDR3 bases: TGCGCCAGCAGCCAAGAGGGGGACAAAAAAGCTTTCTTT.

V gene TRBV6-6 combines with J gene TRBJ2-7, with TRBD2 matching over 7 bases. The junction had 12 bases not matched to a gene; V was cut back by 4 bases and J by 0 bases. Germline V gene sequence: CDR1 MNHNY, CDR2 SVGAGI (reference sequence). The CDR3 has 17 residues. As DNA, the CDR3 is TGTGCCAGCAGTTCCTCAGTAGCGGGTACCTTCTCCTACGAGCAGTACTTC. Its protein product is CASSSSVAGTFSYEQYF.

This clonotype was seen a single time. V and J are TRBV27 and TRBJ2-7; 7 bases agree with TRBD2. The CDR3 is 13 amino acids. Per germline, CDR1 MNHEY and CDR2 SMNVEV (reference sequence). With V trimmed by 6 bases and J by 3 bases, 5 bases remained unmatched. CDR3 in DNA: TGTGCCAGCAGACTAGCGCTTCGCTACGAGCAGTACTTC. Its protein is CASRLALRYEQYF.

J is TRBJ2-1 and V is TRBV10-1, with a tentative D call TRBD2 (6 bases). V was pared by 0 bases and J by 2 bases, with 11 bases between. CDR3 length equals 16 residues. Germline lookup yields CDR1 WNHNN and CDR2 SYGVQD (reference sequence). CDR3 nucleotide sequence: TGCGCCAGCAGTGAGTCTCGGACGGGGGCCTACAATGAGCAGTTCTTC. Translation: CASSESRTGAYNEQFF.

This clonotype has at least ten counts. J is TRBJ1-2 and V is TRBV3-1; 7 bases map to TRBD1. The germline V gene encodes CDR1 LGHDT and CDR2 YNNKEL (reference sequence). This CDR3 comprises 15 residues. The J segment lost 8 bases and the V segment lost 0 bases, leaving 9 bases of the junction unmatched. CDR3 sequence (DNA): TGTGCCAGCAGCCAAGATTTTCGGGACAGTCAGGGCTACACCTTC. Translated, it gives CASSQDFRDSQGYTF.

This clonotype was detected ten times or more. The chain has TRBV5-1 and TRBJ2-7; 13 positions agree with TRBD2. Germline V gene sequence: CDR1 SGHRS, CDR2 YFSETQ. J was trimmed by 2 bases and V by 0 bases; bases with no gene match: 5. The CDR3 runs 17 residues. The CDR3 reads CASSLGLAGGLTYEQYF. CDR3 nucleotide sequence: TGCGCCAGCAGCTTGGGACTAGCGGGAGGCCTAACCTACGAGCAGTACTTC.

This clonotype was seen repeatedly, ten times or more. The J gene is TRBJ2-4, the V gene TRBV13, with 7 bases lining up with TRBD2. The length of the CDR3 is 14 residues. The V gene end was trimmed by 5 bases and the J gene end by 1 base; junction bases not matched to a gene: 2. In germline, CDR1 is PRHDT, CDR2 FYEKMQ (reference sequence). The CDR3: CASSPREAKNIQYF. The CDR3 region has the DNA TGTGCCAGCAGCCCGCGGGAGGCCAAAAACATTCAGTACTTC.

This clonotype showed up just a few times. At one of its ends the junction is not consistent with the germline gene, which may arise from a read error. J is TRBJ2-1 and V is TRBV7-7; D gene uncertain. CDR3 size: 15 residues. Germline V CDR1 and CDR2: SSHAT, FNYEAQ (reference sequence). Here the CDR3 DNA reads TGTGCTAGCAGCTTATGGTTTAGTCCCTACAATGAGCAGTTCTTC. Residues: CASSLWFSPYNEQFF.

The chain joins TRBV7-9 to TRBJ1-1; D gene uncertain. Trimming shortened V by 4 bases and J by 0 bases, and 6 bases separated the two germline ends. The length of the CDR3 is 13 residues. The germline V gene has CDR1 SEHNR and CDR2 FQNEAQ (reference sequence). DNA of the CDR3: TGTGCCAGCAGCTCAGAGATGAACACTGAAGCTTTCTTT. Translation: CASSSEMNTEAFF.